The 16 T cell receptor delta chains given below trace back to one sample, sequenced in a study of gammadelta T cells in human blood. TCRdb re-called clones from the RT-PCR reads using CATT. The table lists fewer than 1,000 delta-chain clones, approximately 35% of them singletons. Sequencing was performed on Vgamma9Vdelta2 gamma-delta T cells from infant blood. The receptors originated from a human donor.

V is TRDV2 and J is TRDJ1; 9 nucleotides agree with TRDD3. The CDR3 extends over 20 amino acids. Germline trimming cut 0 bases from V and 1 base from J; bases unmatched to any gene: 17. CDR1 is GEAIGNYY and CDR2 is EKD in the germline V gene. For the CDR3, the DNA is TGTGCCTGTGACACCGTACTGGGGGACTCTACGGGGTCGGGCACCGATAAACTCATCTTT. This translates into CACDTVLGDSTGSGTDKLIF.

A few counts support this clone. A read error likely explains this, since a far larger clone differs by one base. The chain carries TRDV2 and TRDJ2; 9 bases are a match to TRDD3. The CDR3 is 15 amino acids. Germline CDR1 reads GEAIGNYY; CDR2 reads EKD. This chain's CDR3 is CASDILGDRTAQLFF. The CDR3 DNA reads as TGTGCCAGTGACATCTTGGGGGATAGGACAGCACAACTCTTCTTT.

This clone occurred a few times. The rearrangement links TRDV1 to TRDJ3; 10 nucleotides match TRDD3. Looked up from germline, CDR1 is TSWWSYY and CDR2 is QGS. The CDR3 contains 18 residues. Trimming removed 3 bases from V and 0 bases from J; junction bases left unmatched: 2. The DNA of the CDR3 is TGTGCTCTTGGGGATCCTGGGGGATACTCCTGGGACACCCGACAGATGTTTTTC. Translation: CALGDPGGYSWDTRQMFF.

This clone was found a few times. This may be a read error: a much more frequent sequence differs by one nucleotide. Different DNA sequences within this sample yield the same CDR3. This chain links TRDV2 with TRDJ3, with TRDD3 matching over 8 bases. The CDR3 is 19 amino acids. The germline gives CDR1 GEAIGNYY, CDR2 EKD. The trim removed 0 bases at V and 0 bases at J, leaving 6 bases unmatched. The CDR3 region is CACDTLGDNSSWDTRQMFF. The CDR3 DNA reads as TGTGCCTGTGACACCCTGGGGGACAACAGCTCCTGGGACACCCGACAGATGTTTTTC.

This clone was picked up a small number of times. A read error is possible here, since a much larger clone lies one base away. V is TRDV2 and J is TRDJ3; TRDD3 matches 7 bases. The V gene's germline CDR1 is GEAIGNYY and CDR2 EKD. The CDR3 sequence is 20 residues long. The CDR3 is CARDTLLGPSSSWDTRQMFF. The CDR3 DNA is TGTGCCCGTGACACTCTACTGGGGCCCTCGAGCTCCTGGGACACCCGACAGATGTTTTTC.

On this clone: A far larger clone is just one base off, so this is likely a read error. This chain joins TRDV2 and TRDJ3, with 10 positions matching TRDD3. The J gene is absent in TCRdb and was assigned here via DNA matching to germline. The germline V gene encodes CDR1 GEAIGNYY and CDR2 EKD. CDR3 length: 18 amino acids. CDR3 region: CAFDTAGGYSWDTRQMFF. The CDR3 nucleotides are TGTGCCTTTGACACCGCTGGGGGATACTCCTGGGACACCCGACAGATGTTTTTC.

This clone was detected a few times. This likely came from a read error, as a far larger clone is one base away. The chain is built from TRDV1 and TRDJ3, with 9 bases that match TRDD3. Germline lookup yields CDR1 TSWWSYY and CDR2 QGS. The CDR3 extends over 18 amino acids. CDR3 nucleotide sequence: TGTGCTCTTGGGGAATACTGGGGGAGCTCCTGGGACATCCGACAGATGTTTTTC. This sequence encodes CALGEYWGSSWDIRQMFF.

This clone was recorded a few times. This sequence is one base from a far larger clone and is likely a read error. This chain joins TRDV2 and TRDJ1; no reliable D call. The CDR3 is made up of 14 amino acids. V was trimmed by 3 bases and J by 0 bases, leaving 10 bases between them. Per the germline V gene, CDR1 is GEAIGNYY and CDR2 is EKD. The CDR3 reads CACDACGNTDKLIF. In DNA form, the CDR3 reads TGTGCCTGTGACGCGTGTGGGAACACCGATAAACTCATCTTT.

The chain joins TRDV2 to TRDJ3; 12 bases match TRDD3. TCRdb leaves out the J gene; it was filled in here by matching the DNA to germline. This CDR3 region has 18 residues. Germline trimming cut 3 bases from V and 2 bases from J; bases unmatched to any gene: 4. CDR1 and CDR2 (germline): GEAIGNYY, EKD. The DNA of the CDR3 is TGTGCCTGTGACTTACTGGGGGATACAGCCTGGGACACCCGACAGATGTTTTTC. Its protein is CACDLLGDTAWDTRQMFF.

This clone is termed large (0.1 to 1%). V is TRDV2 and J is TRDJ1, with D maybe TRDD3 (5 bases). The CDR3 spans 14 residues. The germline V gene encodes CDR1 GEAIGNYY and CDR2 EKD. V lost 0 bases and J 0 bases, leaving 7 bases between the germline ends. The CDR3 is CACDTWGHTDKLIF. The DNA of the CDR3 is TGTGCCTGTGACACCTGGGGTCACACCGATAAACTCATCTTT.

In the case of this clone: A read error may explain this, as a much larger clone is one base away. The chain couples TRDV2 to TRDJ3, with D possibly TRDD3 on 6 matching bases. The J gene, left out of TCRdb, was set here by checking the DNA against germline. V was shortened by 0 bases and J by 0 bases, with 17 bases between the two germline ends. CDR1 GEAIGNYY and CDR2 EKD come from the germline V gene. The CDR3 runs 20 residues. CDR3 amino acids: CACDTADWGPSSWDTRQMFF. DNA of the CDR3: TGTGCCTGTGACACCGCCGATTGGGGGCCGTCCTCCTGGGACACCCGACAGATGTTTTTC.

By share, this clone counts as large. The chain joins TRDV2 to TRDJ1; D unclear. The V gene lost 0 bases and the J gene lost 0 bases, with 16 bases spanning the gap. The CDR3 totals 17 residues. CDR1 and CDR2 (germline): GEAIGNYY, EKD. CDR3: CACDTRRETLYTDKLIF. The CDR3 DNA reads as TGTGCCTGTGACACCCGACGGGAGACCTTGTACACCGATAAACTCATCTTT.

This clone was seen a few times. A single base is all that separates this from a far larger clone, so a read error is likely. The chain combines TRDV2 with TRDJ1; 9 bases are a match to TRDD3. The J gene, left out of TCRdb, was set here by checking the DNA against germline. There are 14 residues in the CDR3. Germline loops: CDR1 GEAIGNYY, CDR2 EKD. The CDR3 region is CARDSLGDTDKLIF. The CDR3 DNA is TGTGCCCGTGATTCTCTGGGGGATACCGATAAACTCATCTTT.

Comments on this clone: A read error likely explains this, since a far larger clone differs by one base. This rearrangement joins TRDV2 to TRDJ2; the match to TRDD3 covers 10 bases. Since TCRdb gives no J gene, matching the DNA to germline was used here to assign it. Germline loops: CDR1 GEAIGNYY, CDR2 EKD. CDR3 length: 16 amino acids. The CDR3 sequence is CARDTLLGDTTAQLFF. The CDR3 region has the DNA TGTGCCCGTGACACTCTTTTGGGGGATACGACAGCACAACTCTTCTTT.

Turning to this clone: A much bigger clone sits one base away, suggesting this may be a read error. This rearrangement joins TRDV2 to TRDJ2; the match to TRDD3 covers 9 bases. The J gene, not given by TCRdb, was assigned here from a germline match of the nucleotide sequence. This CDR3 is built from 15 residues. J was trimmed by 3 bases and V by 1 base; bases with no gene match: 2. CDR1 is GEAIGNYY, CDR2 EKD, per germline. For the CDR3, the DNA is TGTGCCTGTGACACACTGGGGGAGATGACAGCACAACTCTTCTTT. Translated, it gives CACDTLGEMTAQLFF.

By share, this clone counts as large. V is TRDV2 and J is TRDJ2; 11 bases align to TRDD3. Germline lookup yields CDR1 GEAIGNYY and CDR2 EKD. This CDR3 has 17 amino acids. The ends lost 0 bases at V and 6 bases at J; junction bases unmatched: 8. The CDR3 region has the DNA TGTGCCTGTGACACCGTTGGGGGATACGAGTTCTCAGCACAACTCTTCTTT. Translating gives CACDTVGGYEFSAQLFF.